The rows below give T cell receptor beta chains drawn from one sample of a study of cytomegalovirus exposure and HLA in healthy donors. Clones were read by immunoSEQ multiplex PCR, and TCRdb kept only the in-frame ones, dropping some. The sample has roughly 120,000 clones; just under 75% are singletons. What was sequenced was PBMCs. The receptor set was obtained from a man aged 55 to 70 in good health and CMV-seropositive. The CDR3 runs from the conserved cysteine through the conserved F or W. A D gene is named only where the DNA matches it firmly. Expanded clones get a size class; other rows say once, few or many, or leave the size out.

J gene	V gene	D gene	clone size	CDR3 DNA	CDR3 protein
TRBJ1-5	TRBV7-8	TRBD1	NA	TGTGCCAGCAGCCTCCGGGACAGGGGGCGCGGAGATGGCAATCAGCCCCAGCATTTT	CASSLRDRGRGDGNQPQHF
TRBJ2-2	TRBV9	TRBD2	NA	TGTGCCAGCAGCCTTCGGACTAGCGGGGGCACCGGGGAGCTGTTTTTT	CASSLRTSGGTGELFF
TRBJ1-1	TRBV30	NA	NA	TGTGCCTGGAGCTTCAACACTGAAGCTTTCTTT	CAWSFNTEAFF
TRBJ2-1	TRBV5-8	TRBD2	NA	TGTGCCAGCACCTCTTTTTGGACTAGCGGGGGGGTCTCCATCTTC	CASTSFWTSGGVSIF
TRBJ2-1	TRBV2	NA	NA	TGTGCCAGCATGGGCAGGGCGGGATTCGGGTATGAGCAGTTCTTC	CASMGRAGFGYEQFF
TRBJ2-7	TRBV28	TRBD1	NA	TGTGCCAGCAGTTTCTTCTCGACAGGGGGGGACGAGCAGTACTTC	CASSFFSTGGDEQYF
TRBJ2-2	TRBV11-2	TRBD2	NA	TGTGCCAGCAGCTTTCCTAGCGGGGGAACCTTATGGACCGGGGAGCTGTTTTTT	CASSFPSGGTLWTGELFF
TRBJ2-2	TRBV6-5	NA	few	TGTGCCAGCAGTTCGACCGGGGAGCTGTTTTTT	CASSSTGELFF
TRBJ1-4	TRBV6-5	TRBD1	NA	TGTGCCAGCAGTTACGACAGGGTCTCGGAAAAACTGTTTTTT	CASSYDRVSEKLFF
TRBJ2-7	TRBV11-2	NA	NA	TGTGCCAGCAGCTTAGATACAATTACCTACGAGCAGTACTTC	CASSLDTITYEQYF
TRBJ2-1	TRBV11-2	NA	NA	TGTGCCAGCAGTCTAGGACAGTTATACAATGAGCAGTTCTTC	CASSLGQLYNEQFF
TRBJ1-2	TRBV6-5	TRBD1	NA	TGTGCCAGCAGTCGGGACAGGGGAGGCAACTATGGCTACACCTTC	CASSRDRGGNYGYTF
TRBJ2-2	TRBV5-1	TRBD2	NA	TGCGCCAGCAGCGCCGCTAGCGGGGGAACCGGGGAGCTGTTTTTT	CASSAASGGTGELFF
TRBJ2-5	TRBV5-1	TRBD2	NA	TGCGCCAGCAGCCCTGGACTAGCGGGCCAAGAGACCCAGTACTTC	CASSPGLAGQETQYF
TRBJ2-3	TRBV6-5	TRBD2	NA	TGTGCCAGCAGGCGACTAGCGGGCACAGATACGCAGTATTTT	CASRRLAGTDTQYF
TRBJ1-5	TRBV11-2	TRBD1	once	TGTGCCAGCAGCTTAGACAGGGGGAATCAGCCCCAGCATTTT	CASSLDRGNQPQHF
TRBJ1-1	TRBV2	TRBD1	NA	TGTGCCAGCAGTTTTAAAAAGACAGGGCGGAACACTGAAGCTTTCTTT	CASSFKKTGRNTEAFF
TRBJ2-7	TRBV5-6	NA	NA	TGTGCCAGCAGTAAACAGGTACAAGACTACGAGCAGTACTTC	CASSKQVQDYEQYF
TRBJ1-5	TRBV5-1	NA	once	TGCGCCAGCAGCTTGGCCCCGGAATCAGGGCCCAATCAGCCCCAGCATTTT	CASSLAPESGPNQPQHF
TRBJ2-1	TRBV25-1	NA	NA	TGTGCCAGCAGTGAATCTAGACAGTGGAATGAGCAGTTCTTC	CASSESRQWNEQFF
TRBJ2-3	TRBV6-5	NA	once	TGTGCCAGCAGTTACCAGGGGGATACGCAGTATTTT	CASSYQGDTQYF
TRBJ2-7	TRBV30	NA	NA	TGTGCCTTCGGACAGTCCTTTGGCGAGCAGTACTTC	CAFGQSFGEQYF
TRBJ2-5	TRBV5-6	TRBD1	NA	TGTGCCAGCGGGGACAGGGGCCAAGAGACCCAGTACTTC	CASGDRGQETQYF
TRBJ2-3	TRBV19	NA	NA	TGTGCCAGTAGTATAGATTTACAGGTAGATACGCAGTATTTT	CASSIDLQVDTQYF
TRBJ1-3	TRBV7-2	NA	NA	TGTGCCAGCAGCCCGAGCCAAGCTGGAAACACCATATATTTT	CASSPSQAGNTIYF
TRBJ2-1	TRBV5-6	TRBD1	NA	TGTGCCAGCAGCTCGCTTACTACTCCGGGACAGGGGGGGAATGAGCAGTTCTTC	CASSSLTTPGQGGNEQFF
TRBJ1-1	TRBV2	NA	few	TGTGCCAGCAGTGAACAACAACCGAACACTGAAGCTTTCTTT	CASSEQQPNTEAFF
TRBJ1-6	TRBV28	NA	once	TGTGCCAGCGCCCCAATGCCGGGGGATTCACCCCTCCACTTT	CASAPMPGDSPLHF
TRBJ2-1	TRBV5-4	TRBD2	NA	TGTGCCAGCAGCCACGTTAGCGGGACTAAAGGCGAGCAGTTCTTC	CASSHVSGTKGEQFF
TRBJ2-5	TRBV7-9	NA	NA	TGTGCCAGCAGCTCGTCCGGGGTTCAAGAGACCCAGTACTTC	CASSSSGVQETQYF